A selection of T cell receptor beta chains follows, all from one sample in a study of T cell changes during pregnancy in multiple sclerosis. Libraries were prepared by immunoSEQ multiplex PCR; TCRdb keeps only in-frame clonotypes and omits some of them. The sample includes roughly 57,000 clones, roughly 90% seen only once; the top ten take approximately 0.69%. This material consisted of CD4+ T cells from peripheral blood mononuclear cells, taken after pregnancy. The receptors derive from a female donor with multiple sclerosis, enrolled in a pregnancy study. CDR3s include the opening cysteine and the closing phenylalanine or tryptophan. A D gene is named only where the DNA matches it firmly. The size of a clone is reported for some rows only, either as once, few or many, or as a class for expanded clones.

>.|.|TRBJ1-2|TRBV30
TGTGCCTGGAGTGTAGGGGACTCCAAGGGCTACACCTTC
CAWSVGDSKGYTF
>.|.|TRBJ2-5|TRBV12-2
TGTGCAAGTCGCTTACCGGGAACCGGGACTAGCGGGGGGACGCAAGAGACCCAGTACTTC
CASRLPGTGTSGGTQETQYF
>TRBD2|.|TRBJ2-3|TRBV18
TGTGCCAGCTCACCGTTCGGGACTAGCGACACAGATACGCAGTATTTT
CASSPFGTSDTDTQYF
>.|.|TRBJ1-1|TRBV7-9
TGTGCCAGCAGCACCCGGGCGGGCCTGAACACTGAAGCTTTCTTT
CASSTRAGLNTEAFF
>.|.|TRBJ2-7|TRBV23-1
TGCGCCAGCAGTGATCCGGTCCCTACCCCCCCTTACGAGCAGTACTTC
CASSDPVPTPPYEQYF
>.|.|TRBJ1-1|TRBV2
TGTGCCAGCAGTCGGGAAATGAACACTGAAGCTTTCTTT
CASSREMNTEAFF
>TRBD2|.|TRBJ2-5|TRBV5-6
TGTGCCAGCAGCTTCGCGGGGGGGGTACAAGAGACCCAGTACTTC
CASSFAGGVQETQYF
>.|.|TRBJ1-2|TRBV4-2
TGTGCCAGCAGCCAAGATAGGACAAGCTGGCTCGCTAACTATGGCTACACCTTC
CASSQDRTSWLANYGYTF
>.|.|TRBJ1-6|TRBV4-2
TGTGCCAGCAGCCAACGGGAGGGCGACAATTCACCCCTCCACTTT
CASSQREGDNSPLHF
>.|.|TRBJ1-1|TRBV7-2
TGTGCCAGCAGCTTAGTAACTCAGGCCACTGAAGCTTTCTTT
CASSLVTQATEAFF
>.|.|TRBJ2-5|TRBV7-2
TGTGCCAGCAGCCCCCGCGGAGAGACCCAGTACTTC
CASSPRGETQYF
>.|.|TRBJ1-1|TRBV25-1
TGTGCCAGCAGTGAATACGGAACCTGGGCCACTGAAGCTTTCTTT
CASSEYGTWATEAFF
>.|.|TRBJ1-1|TRBV9
TGTGCCAGCAGTACTACAGGTATGAACACTGAAGCTTTCTTT
CASSTTGMNTEAFF
>.|.|TRBJ1-3|TRBV9
TGTGCCAGCAGCCCCCGGGATGGACGTCTAGTCTCTGGAAACACCATATATTTT
CASSPRDGRLVSGNTIYF
>.|.|TRBJ1-2|TRBV7-9
TGTGCCAGCAGCTTAGCACGGGTCTATGGCTACACCTTC
CASSLARVYGYTF
>.|.|TRBJ2-1|TRBV5-1
TGCGCCAGCAGCTCCGGACAGACTTACAATGAGCAGTTCTTC
CASSSGQTYNEQFF
>.|.|TRBJ2-3|TRBV5-4
TGTGCCAGCAGCACCACCGGGGGTACAGATACGCAGTATTTT
CASSTTGGTDTQYF
>.|.|TRBJ2-7|TRBV4-1
TGCGCCAGCAGCCAAGAGGCAGGGTTGGAATACGAGCAGTACTTC
CASSQEAGLEYEQYF
>.|.|TRBJ2-5|TRBV7-9
TGTGCCAGCAGCTTTGGGGGCTTGGTACAAGAGACCCAGTACTTC
CASSFGGLVQETQYF
>.|.|TRBJ1-2|TRBV6-4
TGTGCCAGCAGTGATCGGGTCGGGTATGGCTACACCTTC
CASSDRVGYGYTF
>TRBD1|.|TRBJ2-7|TRBV25-1
TGTGCCAGCAGTGATCCGGGACAGGGTATCTACGAGCAGTACTTC
CASSDPGQGIYEQYF
>.|.|TRBJ2-1|TRBV4-2
TGTGCCAGCAGCCAAGAGAGCGAGCAGTTCTTC
CASSQESEQFF
>TRBD2|.|TRBJ2-3|TRBV9
TGTGCCAGCAGCTCCGGGACTAGCGGGGGGGCCTGGACAGATACGCAGTATTTT
CASSSGTSGGAWTDTQYF
>TRBD1|.|TRBJ2-3|TRBV2
TGTGCCAGCAGTCTCGGACAGGGAGCTAGCACAGATACGCAGTATTTT
CASSLGQGASTDTQYF
>TRBD2|once|TRBJ2-3|TRBV4-1
TGCGCCAGCAGCCAAGAAGGGACTAGCGGGGGGGTACGGACAGATACGCAGTATTTT
CASSQEGTSGGVRTDTQYF
>.|.|TRBJ2-7|TRBV7-8
TGTGCCAGCAGCTTAGAAGCGAGGGCCGGGTTCTACGAGCAGTACTTC
CASSLEARAGFYEQYF
>.|.|TRBJ1-1|TRBV30
TGTGCCTGGAGTGTACAGGTAGGCGCCGAAGCTTTCTTT
CAWSVQVGAEAFF
>.|.|TRBJ1-6|TRBV29-1
TGCAGCGTCCTTCGACGGGGGGCCGATAATTCACCCCTCCACTTT
CSVLRRGADNSPLHF
>TRBD1|.|TRBJ2-2|TRBV9
TGTGCCAGCACCGCCCAGATAAGGACAGGGGCGGCGGGGGAGCTGTTTTTT
CASTAQIRTGAAGELFF
>TRBD1|.|TRBJ1-2|TRBV4-2
TGTGCCAGCAGCCAAGACGGGGGTGGGCAGGGGGCGGGCTACACCTTC
CASSQDGGGQGAGYTF
>.|.|TRBJ2-5|TRBV19
TGTGCCAGTAGTATAGCGGGGGTAGAGACCCAGTACTTC
CASSIAGVETQYF
>TRBD1|.|TRBJ2-7|TRBV6-1
TGTGCCAGCAGTTTGGGGACAGGGGACGCCTACGAGCAGTACTTC
CASSLGTGDAYEQYF
>TRBD2|.|TRBJ2-3|TRBV7-2
TGTGCCAGCAGCTTAGCGGCTAGCGGGGGGGGCACAGATACGCAGTATTTT
CASSLAASGGGTDTQYF
>.|once|TRBJ2-4|TRBV2
TGTGCCAGCAGCAACAGGGTTTCGAGAAACATTCAGTACTTC
CASSNRVSRNIQYF
>.|.|TRBJ1-5|TRBV7-9
TGTGCCAGCATCTATCGATTCAGGGGAGCAAATCAGCCCCAGCATTTT
CASIYRFRGANQPQHF
>.|.|TRBJ1-1|TRBV7-2
TGTGCCAGCAGCAGAGGGAGGAACACTGAAGCTTTCTTT
CASSRGRNTEAFF
>.|.|TRBJ2-5|TRBV11-3
TGTGCCAGCAGCTTGGAGGGTGAGACCCAGTACTTC
CASSLEGETQYF
>.|once|TRBJ2-5|TRBV7-2
TGTGCCAGCAGCTTATTGGCCTCGTACCAAGAGACCCAGTACTTC
CASSLLASYQETQYF
>TRBD1|.|TRBJ1-1|TRBV6-1
TGTGCCAGCAGGGGGACAGTGAACACTGAAGCTTTCTTT
CASRGTVNTEAFF
>.|.|TRBJ1-2|TRBV7-9
TGTGCCAGCAGCTATCGACGGGGGGACTATGGCTACACCTTC
CASSYRRGDYGYTF
>.|once|TRBJ1-2|TRBV18
TGTGCCAGCTCACCAGCCGAGAACTATGGCTACACCTTC
CASSPAENYGYTF
>.|.|TRBJ2-7|TRBV11-3
TGTGCCAGCAGCACCCGAAGGGGCAGCGAGCAGTACTTC
CASSTRRGSEQYF
>.|.|TRBJ2-2|TRBV21-1
TGTGCCAGCAGCAAAGTCTTAACAGGGACCGGGGAGCTGTTTTTT
CASSKVLTGTGELFF
>.|.|TRBJ2-2|TRBV19
TGTGCCAGTAGTTCTCCCGGAACTAGGTTGGGGACCGGGGAGCTGTTTTTT
CASSSPGTRLGTGELFF
>TRBD2|.|TRBJ2-1|TRBV7-8
TGTGCCAGCAGCTTATTTTCGGGAGGCAATGAGCAGTTCTTC
CASSLFSGGNEQFF
>.|.|TRBJ2-2|TRBV18
TGTGCCAGCTCACCGAGTCGGAACACCGGGGAGCTGTTTTTT
CASSPSRNTGELFF
>.|.|TRBJ1-3|TRBV29-1
TGCAGCGTTGAACCCAGGCGCTCTGGAAACACCATATATTTT
CSVEPRRSGNTIYF
>.|.|TRBJ2-3|TRBV10-3
TGTGCCATCAGTGTTGAGACTGATCGCACAGATACGCAGTATTTT
CAISVETDRTDTQYF
>TRBD1|.|TRBJ2-1|TRBV4-1
TGCGCCAGCAGCCATCCCCGGGACAGGAACGACAATGAGCAGTTCTTC
CASSHPRDRNDNEQFF
>.|.|TRBJ2-7|TRBV4-2
TGTGCCAGCAGCCAAGATGGTGGCGGCGTCTCCTACGAGCAATACTTC
CASSQDGGGVSYEQYF
>.|.|TRBJ2-2|TRBV18
TGTGCCAGCTCACTAACCGGGGAGCTGTTTTTT
CASSLTGELFF